The sequence of this TCR beta chain was determined in a study of T cell responses to AZD1222 COVID-19 vaccine. Produced via immunoSEQ multiplex PCR; TCRdb's table is partial and in-frame only. The sample contains 90,000 to 110,000 clones, approximately 90% of which appear only once. To note about this clone: Its antigen is unidentified.

Study outcomes and limitations: Spike-specific TCR breadth and depth rose after two AZD1222 doses.

V was clipped by 8 bases and J by 1 base, with 16 bases between them. Germline V CDR1 and CDR2: SNHLY, FYNNEI. CDR3 length: 15 residues. The chain employs TRBV2 and TRBJ2-3; tentatively, D is TRBD1 (5 bases). The clonotype comes from an adult in good health. The sample was peripheral blood, taken on day 0 of AZD1222 vaccination. In DNA form, the CDR3 reads TGTGCCAGCGGCGGAAGGACACCCGGCACAGATACGCAGTATTTT. Translation: CASGGRTPGTDTQYF.